This T cell receptor (beta chain) was sequenced for a study of blood T cell repertoires in COVID-19. On the study more broadly: Spain, Italy and the United States supplied samples that represented acute and convalescent COVID-19.

V gave up 5 bases and J gave up 0 bases, with 14 bases separating them. The CDR3 sequence is 16 residues long. Germline CDR1 reads MDHEN; CDR2 reads SYDVKM. TCRdb's table, derived via immunoSEQ multiplex PCR, lists solely in-frame clones and lacks some. The profile shows around 200,000 clones, 88% of them singletons. The sequence was collected from a man between 35 and 55 years old with acute or convalescent COVID-19. The rearrangement joins TRBV28 to TRBJ2-1, with D tentatively TRBD2 (5 bases). Sequencing was done on a sample of peripheral blood. The CDR3 sequence: CASSTSGSSSYNEQFF. CDR3 nucleotides: TGTGCCAGCAGTACAAGCGGTAGCAGCTCCTACAATGAGCAGTTCTTC.